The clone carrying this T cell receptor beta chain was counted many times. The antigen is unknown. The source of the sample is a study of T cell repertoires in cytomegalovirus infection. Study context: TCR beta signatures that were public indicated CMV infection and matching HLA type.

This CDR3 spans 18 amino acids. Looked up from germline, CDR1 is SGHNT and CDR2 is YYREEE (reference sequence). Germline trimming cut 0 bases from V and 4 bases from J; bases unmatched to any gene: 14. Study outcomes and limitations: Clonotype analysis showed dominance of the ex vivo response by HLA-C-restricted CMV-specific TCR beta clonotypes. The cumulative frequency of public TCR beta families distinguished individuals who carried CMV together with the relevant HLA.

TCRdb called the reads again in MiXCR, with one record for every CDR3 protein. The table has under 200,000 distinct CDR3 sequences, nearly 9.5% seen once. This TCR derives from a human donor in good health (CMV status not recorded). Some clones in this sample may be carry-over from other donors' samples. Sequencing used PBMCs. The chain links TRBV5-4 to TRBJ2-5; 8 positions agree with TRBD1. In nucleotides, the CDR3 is TGTGCCAGCAGCTTGGATAGACAGGGGCAGGGAGGATTAGAGACCCAGTACTTC. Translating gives CASSLDRQGQGGLETQYF.